This T cell receptor (beta chain) stems from a study of response to subunit inactivated influenza vaccine. This clonotype was observed a handful of times. What it recognizes is unknown. The study, taken as a whole, reports: Few new T cells, the authors suggested, are recruited by each seasonal influenza vaccination.

TCRdb reanalysed the RT-PCR reads using MiXCR and keeps one entry per CDR3 protein. This table holds 500,000 to 750,000 distinct CDR3 sequences, 14% found once. CDR1 and CDR2 (germline): GTSNPN, SVGIG (reference sequence). The CDR3 loop spans 11 amino acids. The sequence was obtained from a man aged 50 to 60 who received an inactivated influenza vaccine. The sample was PBMCs from blood, taken less than 13 days after vaccination. J is TRBJ1-1 and V is TRBV30; tentatively, D is TRBD1 (6 bases). The DNA for the CDR3 is TGTGCGGGGGCAGGGTGGACTGAAGCTTTCTTT. It specifies CAGAGWTEAFF.